This is a list of T cell receptor beta chains from one sample in a study of cytomegalovirus exposure and HLA in healthy donors. Clones were sequenced by immunoSEQ multiplex PCR, and TCRdb holds only the in-frame ones, with some missing. Found here are 80,000 to 100,000 clones, around 86% of them singletons; the top ten hold approximately 4%. Sequences were obtained from PBMCs. All receptors come from a female donor in good health and CMV-seropositive. Each CDR3 is given with its conserved first and last residue. A D gene is named only where the DNA matches it firmly. Only some rows state a clone size, as once, few, many or a class for expanded clones.

length	D	J	size	V	DNA	CDR3
15	TRBD1	TRBJ2-5	once	TRBV7-3	TGTGCCAGCAGCTTAATGGGACAGTCTCAAGAGACCCAGTACTTC	CASSLMGQSQETQYF
13	NA	TRBJ2-7	NA	TRBV5-5	TGTGCCAGCAGCTACCGACAGATTTACGAGCAGTACTTC	CASSYRQIYEQYF
16	TRBD1	TRBJ2-7	NA	TRBV19	TGTGCCAGTAGTGCGTCCGCCGGGACAGGGGCGTCAGAGCAGTACTTC	CASSASAGTGASEQYF
15	TRBD2	TRBJ2-5	NA	TRBV28	TGTGCCAGCAGTTTATGGACTAGCGGCCAAGAGACCCAGTACTTC	CASSLWTSGQETQYF
13	NA	TRBJ2-2	NA	TRBV29-1	TGCAGCGTGGAACAGGGGAACACCGGGGAGCTGTTTTTT	CSVEQGNTGELFF
19	TRBD1	TRBJ2-5	NA	TRBV30	TGTGCCTGGAGCCCAATCGGACAGGGGAAAGGGGCGAGGCAAGAGACCCAGTACTTC	CAWSPIGQGKGARQETQYF
14	TRBD1	TRBJ1-5	NA	TRBV7-9	TGTGCCAGCAGCGGGACAGGGTCGAGTCAGCCCCAGCATTTT	CASSGTGSSQPQHF
16	NA	TRBJ1-4	few	TRBV2	TGTGCCAGCAGTGACAGGGTGGGCAGCACCTTTGAAAAACTGTTTTTT	CASSDRVGSTFEKLFF
14	NA	TRBJ1-1	few	TRBV4-1	TGCGCCAGCAGCCATCGGCAGGGTCACACTGAAGCTTTCTTT	CASSHRQGHTEAFF
19	NA	TRBJ2-7	few	TRBV28	TGTGCCAGCAGTTTTACCCTTTTAATAGCGGTACAGAGCTCCTACGAGCAGTACTTC	CASSFTLLIAVQSSYEQYF
15	NA	TRBJ2-7	NA	TRBV15	TGTGCCACCAGCAGAGATCTCCAGGGTGGCTACGAGCAGTACTTC	CATSRDLQGGYEQYF
13	TRBD2	TRBJ2-7	NA	TRBV10-1	TGCGCCAGCAGTCCGGGACTAGAAATGTGGCAGTACTTC	CASSPGLEMWQYF
17	TRBD2	TRBJ2-7	NA	TRBV7-2	TGTGCCAGCAGCCTGGGACTAGCGGGGGCCACCTCCTACGAGCAGTACTTC	CASSLGLAGATSYEQYF
13	NA	TRBJ2-7	NA	TRBV10-3	TGTGCCATCAGTGACAGTTACGCGGGCGAGCAGTACTTC	CAISDSYAGEQYF
17	TRBD1	TRBJ1-1	NA	TRBV19	TGTGCCAGCCGCCACTTTTGGACAGGCCGCGGGAACACTGAAGCTTTCTTT	CASRHFWTGRGNTEAFF
17	NA	TRBJ2-2	NA	TRBV5-1	TGCGCCAGCAGCTTGGGGCTGACTCCGGCAAACACCGGGGAGCTGTTTTTT	CASSLGLTPANTGELFF
13	NA	TRBJ2-1	few	TRBV2	TGTGCCAGCGACCGGGACAAATACAATGAGCAGTTCTTC	CASDRDKYNEQFF
14	TRBD1	TRBJ2-7	once	TRBV11-2	TGTGCCAGCAGCTTAGAGAGGACAGGGCACGAGCAGTACTTC	CASSLERTGHEQYF
14	NA	TRBJ2-2	once	TRBV6-1	TGTGCCAGCAGTGAAGGGGGCGACACCGGGGAGCTGTTTTTT	CASSEGGDTGELFF
16	TRBD2	TRBJ2-2	NA	TRBV7-2	TGTGCCAGCAGATATAACGCGGGAGGGGGGGCCGGGGAGCTGTTTTTT	CASRYNAGGGAGELFF
13	NA	TRBJ2-7	NA	TRBV2	TGTGCCAGCAGCCCAACAATGTCCTACGAGCAGTACTTC	CASSPTMSYEQYF
14	NA	TRBJ2-7	NA	TRBV9	TGTGCCAGCAGCGTTGGTCAGGGCCCCTACGAGCAGTACTTC	CASSVGQGPYEQYF
18	TRBD2	TRBJ2-3	NA	TRBV27	TGTGCCAGCAGCCTAATCGGGCTACTAGCGGGGGGGCAAGATACGCAGTATTTT	CASSLIGLLAGGQDTQYF
15	NA	TRBJ1-6	NA	TRBV2	TGTGCCAGCAGTGAAATTGAGGGGAGGAATTCACCCCTCCACTTT	CASSEIEGRNSPLHF
15	TRBD1	TRBJ2-1	NA	TRBV29-1	TGCAGCGTTGCCAGTCGACAGGGGGTACGGAATGAGCAGTTCTTC	CSVASRQGVRNEQFF
14	NA	TRBJ1-2	NA	TRBV5-1	TGCGCCAGCAGCTTGGAAGGAAGCGGCGGTGGCTACACCTTC	CASSLEGSGGGYTF
15	NA	TRBJ1-6	NA	TRBV5-4	TGTGCCAGCAGCTTGGGTCGACAAGTCAATTCACCCCTCCACTTT	CASSLGRQVNSPLHF
16	TRBD1	TRBJ2-7	NA	TRBV25-1	TGTGCCAGCAGTGCTTCCGGGACAGGGGGTTTGGGGGAGCAGTACTTC	CASSASGTGGLGEQYF
18	TRBD1	TRBJ2-7	NA	TRBV7-9	TGTGCCAGCAGCTTAGAGGTCTGGGGGGGACAGGGGATTGTCGAGCAGTACTTC	CASSLEVWGGQGIVEQYF
14	NA	TRBJ2-7	NA	TRBV5-6	TGTGCCAGCAGCTTGCCAGGTAGCTCCTACGAGCAGTACTTC	CASSLPGSSYEQYF
16	TRBD1	TRBJ2-7	NA	TRBV18	TGTGCCAGCTCATTCCGACAGGGCCTCAGCTCCTACGAGCAGTACTTC	CASSFRQGLSSYEQYF
14	TRBD1	TRBJ2-7	NA	TRBV10-3	TGTGCCATCAGTGGGACAGGGTTTGCCTACGAGCAGTACTTC	CAISGTGFAYEQYF
13	NA	TRBJ2-1	NA	TRBV7-3	TGTGCCAGCAGCCTCGGTGTTGCGGATGAGCAGTTCTTC	CASSLGVADEQFF
15	TRBD2	TRBJ2-1	NA	TRBV27	TGTGCCAGCAGACTAGCGGGGCTATCCTACAATGAGCAGTTCTTC	CASRLAGLSYNEQFF
14	TRBD2	TRBJ2-7	NA	TRBV2	TGTGCCAGCAGTGTAGGGACTAGAAGGGGCGAGCAGTACTTC	CASSVGTRRGEQYF
16	NA	TRBJ1-3	NA	TRBV6-1	TGTGCCAGCAGTGAATTGGTAGCCCGGGGAGGAAACACCATATATTTT	CASSELVARGGNTIYF
13	TRBD1	TRBJ1-2	NA	TRBV10-1	TGCGCCAGCAGTGAGAGGACAGGATACGGCTACACCTTC	CASSERTGYGYTF
15	NA	TRBJ2-6	NA	TRBV19	TGTGCCAGCCAGGGGACCCCGTCTGGGGCCAACGTCCTGACTTTC	CASQGTPSGANVLTF
15	NA	TRBJ1-2	NA	TRBV2	TGTGCCAGCAGTCAGATCAGGACAGATAACTATGGCTACACCTTC	CASSQIRTDNYGYTF
14	TRBD2	TRBJ2-7	NA	TRBV27	TGTGCCAGCTGGAAGCGGGGTAGCTCCTACGAGCAGTACTTC	CASWKRGSSYEQYF
15	TRBD2	TRBJ2-7	NA	TRBV7-2	TGTGCCAGCAGCTTAACTAGCGGGGGCGCCTACGAGCAGTACTTC	CASSLTSGGAYEQYF
17	TRBD2	TRBJ2-7	NA	TRBV18	TGTGCCAGCTCACCTGGGACTAGCGGGGGGACCTCCTACGAGCAGTACTTC	CASSPGTSGGTSYEQYF
15	TRBD1	TRBJ1-5	NA	TRBV27	TGTGCCAGCAGTTGGGACAGGGGAAGCAATCAGCCCCAGCATTTT	CASSWDRGSNQPQHF
18	TRBD1	TRBJ2-5	few	TRBV7-9	TGTGCCAGCAGCTTAGTTTTCGGGACAGGGGGCGAATCGGAGACCCAGTACTTC	CASSLVFGTGGESETQYF
16	NA	TRBJ2-5	NA	TRBV10-3	TGTGCCATCAGGACCGGGACTGGCGGGGAGGAAGAGACCCAGTACTTC	CAIRTGTGGEEETQYF
14	TRBD1	TRBJ1-1	once	TRBV18	TGTGCCAGCTCACTAGGACAGGCGAACACTGAAGCTTTCTTT	CASSLGQANTEAFF
14	TRBD2	TRBJ2-3	few	TRBV6-1	TGTGCCAGCGCTTCTAGCGGGGGTGCAGATACGCAGTATTTT	CASASSGGADTQYF
12	NA	TRBJ2-7	few	TRBV6-5	TGTGCCAGCACCTCAGGAGGTTACGAGCAGTACTTC	CASTSGGYEQYF
14	TRBD1	TRBJ2-7	NA	TRBV5-6	TGTGCCAGCGCCGGGACAGGGGTGTCCTACGAGCAGTACTTC	CASAGTGVSYEQYF
15	TRBD1	TRBJ2-5	NA	TRBV5-5	TGTGCCAGCAGCTTCACAGGGGTGCTGAGGGAGACCCAGTACTTC	CASSFTGVLRETQYF
15	TRBD1	TRBJ2-7	NA	TRBV4-1	TGCGCCAGCAGCCGTGGACAGGCGAATAATTACGAGCAGTACTTC	CASSRGQANNYEQYF